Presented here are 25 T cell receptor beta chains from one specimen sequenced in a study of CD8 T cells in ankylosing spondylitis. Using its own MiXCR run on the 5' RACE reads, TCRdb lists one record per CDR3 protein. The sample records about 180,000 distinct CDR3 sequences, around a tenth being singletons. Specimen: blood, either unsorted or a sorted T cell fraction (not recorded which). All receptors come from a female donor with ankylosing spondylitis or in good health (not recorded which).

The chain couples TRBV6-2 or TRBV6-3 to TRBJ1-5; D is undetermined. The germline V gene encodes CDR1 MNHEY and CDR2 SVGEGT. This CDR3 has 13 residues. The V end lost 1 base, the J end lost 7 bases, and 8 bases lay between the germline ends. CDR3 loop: CASSYWVKQPQHF. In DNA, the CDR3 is TGTGCCAGCAGTTACTGGGTGAAACAGCCCCAGCATTTT.

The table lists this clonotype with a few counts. CDR3: CASSWSLNRSPEAFF. The CDR3 region has the DNA TGTGCCAGCAGCTGGTCCCTTAACAGGAGCCCTGAAGCTTTCTTT. The chain carries TRBV13 and TRBJ1-1; D possibly corresponds to TRBD1 (5 bases). Between the trimmed V and J ends, which lost 4 bases and 6 bases, there was a span of 18 bases. The CDR3 consists of 15 residues. Germline V gene data show CDR1 as PRHDT and CDR2 as FYEKMQ (reference sequence).

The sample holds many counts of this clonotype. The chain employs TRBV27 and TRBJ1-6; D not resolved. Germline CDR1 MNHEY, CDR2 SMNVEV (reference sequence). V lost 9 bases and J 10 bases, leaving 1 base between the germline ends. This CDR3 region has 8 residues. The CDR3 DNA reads TGTGCCAGATCACCCCTCCACTTT. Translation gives CARSPLHF.

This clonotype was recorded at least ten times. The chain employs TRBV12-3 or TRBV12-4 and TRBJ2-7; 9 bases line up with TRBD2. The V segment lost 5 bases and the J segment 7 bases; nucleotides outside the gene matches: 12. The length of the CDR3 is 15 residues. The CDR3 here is CASSPTAGGLWEQYF. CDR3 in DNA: TGTGCCAGCAGTCCGACAGCGGGAGGTTTATGGGAGCAGTACTTC.

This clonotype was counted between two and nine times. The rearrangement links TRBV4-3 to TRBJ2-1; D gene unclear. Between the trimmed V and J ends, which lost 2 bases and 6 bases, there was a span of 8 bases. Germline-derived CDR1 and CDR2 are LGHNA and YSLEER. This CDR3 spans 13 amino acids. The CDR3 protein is CASSQTLFNEQFF. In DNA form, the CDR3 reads TGCGCCAGCAGCCAAACGCTCTTCAATGAGCAGTTCTTC.

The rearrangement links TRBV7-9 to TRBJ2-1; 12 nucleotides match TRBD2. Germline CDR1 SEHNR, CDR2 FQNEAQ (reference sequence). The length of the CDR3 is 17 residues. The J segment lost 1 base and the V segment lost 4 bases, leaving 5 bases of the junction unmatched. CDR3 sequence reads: CASSSWTSGKSYNEQFF. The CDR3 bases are TGTGCCAGCAGCTCCTGGACTAGCGGGAAGTCCTACAATGAGCAGTTCTTC. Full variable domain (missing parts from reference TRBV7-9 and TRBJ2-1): DTGVSQNPRHKITKRGQNVTFRCDPISEHNRLYWYRQTLGQGPEFLTYFQNEAQLEKSRLLSDRFSAERPKGSFSTLEIQRTEQGDSAMYLCASSSWTSGKSYNEQFFGPGTRLTVL.

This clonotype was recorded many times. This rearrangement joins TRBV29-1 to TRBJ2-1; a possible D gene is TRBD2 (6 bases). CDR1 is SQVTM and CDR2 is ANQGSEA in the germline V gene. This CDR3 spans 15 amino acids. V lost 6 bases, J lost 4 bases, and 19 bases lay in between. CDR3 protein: CSVAPPAGPYNEQFF. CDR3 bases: TGCAGCGTCGCCCCCCCTGCGGGACCTTACAATGAGCAGTTCTTC.

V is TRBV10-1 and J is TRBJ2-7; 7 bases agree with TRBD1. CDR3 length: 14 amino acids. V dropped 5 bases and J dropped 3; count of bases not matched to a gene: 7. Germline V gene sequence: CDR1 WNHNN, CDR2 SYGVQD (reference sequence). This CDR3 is CASSPGQVGYEQYF. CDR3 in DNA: TGCGCCAGCAGTCCTGGACAGGTCGGCTACGAGCAGTACTTC.

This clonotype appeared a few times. Here the CDR3 reads CSARDYTTGELFF. CDR3 nucleotides: TGCAGTGCAAGGGACTACACCACCGGGGAGCTGTTTTTT. The chain uses TRBV20-1 and TRBJ2-2, with 7 bases fitting TRBD2. V gave up 6 bases and J gave up 4 bases; unmatched junction bases: 5. The germline V gene encodes CDR1 DFQATT and CDR2 SNEGSKA (reference sequence). CDR3 length equals 13 residues.

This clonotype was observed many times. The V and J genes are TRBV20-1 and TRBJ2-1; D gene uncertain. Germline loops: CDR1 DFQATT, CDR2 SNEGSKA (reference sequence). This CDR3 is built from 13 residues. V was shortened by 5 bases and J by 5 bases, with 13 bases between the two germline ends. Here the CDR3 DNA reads TGCAGTGCTTCCCACCGGGCAGACAATGAGCAGTTCTTC. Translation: CSASHRADNEQFF.

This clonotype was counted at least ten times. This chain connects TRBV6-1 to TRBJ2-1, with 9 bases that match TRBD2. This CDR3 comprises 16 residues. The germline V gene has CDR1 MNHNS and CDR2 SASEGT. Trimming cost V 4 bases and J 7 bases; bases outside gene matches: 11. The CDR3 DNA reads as TGTGCCAGCAGTGCCAGCGGGAGGTCCTCCGATAATGAGCAGTTCTTC. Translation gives CASSASGRSSDNEQFF.

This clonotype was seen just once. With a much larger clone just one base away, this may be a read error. Here the CDR3 DNA reads TGTGCCAGCAGTTTGCGGACAGACACTGAAGCTATCTTT. It yields the protein CASSLRTDTEAIF. The V and J genes are TRBV27 and TRBJ1-1; a weak D match, TRBD1 (6 bases). Looked up from germline, CDR1 is MNHEY and CDR2 is SMNVEV (reference sequence). The CDR3 runs 13 residues.

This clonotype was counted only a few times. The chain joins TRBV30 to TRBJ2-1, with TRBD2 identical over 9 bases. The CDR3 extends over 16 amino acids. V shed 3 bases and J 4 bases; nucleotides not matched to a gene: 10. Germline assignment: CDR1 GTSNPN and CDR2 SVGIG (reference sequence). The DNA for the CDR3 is TGTGCCTGGAGACTTCCCGGGACTAGCTGGTACAATGAGCAGTTCTTC. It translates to CAWRLPGTSWYNEQFF.

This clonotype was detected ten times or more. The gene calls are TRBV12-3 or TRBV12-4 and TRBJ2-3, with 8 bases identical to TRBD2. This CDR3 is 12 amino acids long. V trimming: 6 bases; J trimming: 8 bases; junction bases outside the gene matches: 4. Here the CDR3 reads CASSPAGGTQYF. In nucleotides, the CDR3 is TGTGCCAGCAGCCCCGCGGGGGGTACGCAGTATTTT.

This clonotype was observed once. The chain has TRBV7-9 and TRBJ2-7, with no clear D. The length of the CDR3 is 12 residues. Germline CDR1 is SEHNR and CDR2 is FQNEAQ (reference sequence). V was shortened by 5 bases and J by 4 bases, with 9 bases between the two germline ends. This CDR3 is CASSDVWYEQYF. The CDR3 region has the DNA TGTGCCAGCAGCGATGTGTGGTACGAGCAGTACTTC.

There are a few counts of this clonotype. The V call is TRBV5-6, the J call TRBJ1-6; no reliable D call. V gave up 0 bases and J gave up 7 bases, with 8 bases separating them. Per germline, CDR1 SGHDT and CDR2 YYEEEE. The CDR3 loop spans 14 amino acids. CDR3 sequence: CASSLGTGNSPLHF. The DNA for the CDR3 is TGTGCCAGCAGCTTGGGGACGGGAAATTCACCCCTCCACTTT.

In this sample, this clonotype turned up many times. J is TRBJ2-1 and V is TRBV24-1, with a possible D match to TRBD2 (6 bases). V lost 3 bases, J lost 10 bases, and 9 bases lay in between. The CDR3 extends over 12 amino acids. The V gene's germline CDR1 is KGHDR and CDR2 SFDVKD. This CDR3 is CATSDPRGEQFF. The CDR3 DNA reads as TGTGCCACCAGTGATCCCCGGGGGGAGCAGTTCTTC.

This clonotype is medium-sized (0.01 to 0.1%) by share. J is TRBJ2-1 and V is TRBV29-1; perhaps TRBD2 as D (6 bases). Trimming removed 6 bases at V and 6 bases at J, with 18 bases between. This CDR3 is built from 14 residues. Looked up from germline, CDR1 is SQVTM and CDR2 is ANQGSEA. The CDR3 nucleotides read TGCAGCGTCCGAGCGGGTACCAGAGGCAATGAGCAGTTCTTC. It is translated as CSVRAGTRGNEQFF.

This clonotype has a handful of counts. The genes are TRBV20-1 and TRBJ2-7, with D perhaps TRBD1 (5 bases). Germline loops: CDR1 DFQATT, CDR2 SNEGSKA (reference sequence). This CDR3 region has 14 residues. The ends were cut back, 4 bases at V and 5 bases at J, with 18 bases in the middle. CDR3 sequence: CSAIGEPTYDEQYF. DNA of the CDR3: TGCAGTGCTATAGGGGAACCTACCTATGACGAGCAGTACTTC.

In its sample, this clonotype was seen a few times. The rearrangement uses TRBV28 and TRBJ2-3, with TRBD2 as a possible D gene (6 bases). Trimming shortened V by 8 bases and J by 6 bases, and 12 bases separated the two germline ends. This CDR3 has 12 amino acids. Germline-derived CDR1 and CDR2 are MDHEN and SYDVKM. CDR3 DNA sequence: TGTGCCAGCCAACCTAGCGTGGATACGCAGTATTTT. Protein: CASQPSVDTQYF.

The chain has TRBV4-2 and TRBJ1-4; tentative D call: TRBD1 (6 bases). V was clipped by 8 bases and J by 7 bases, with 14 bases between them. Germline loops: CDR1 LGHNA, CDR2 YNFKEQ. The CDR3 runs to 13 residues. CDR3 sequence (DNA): TGTGCCAGCCGACCCGGCAGGGGTGAAAAACTGTTTTTT. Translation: CASRPGRGEKLFF.

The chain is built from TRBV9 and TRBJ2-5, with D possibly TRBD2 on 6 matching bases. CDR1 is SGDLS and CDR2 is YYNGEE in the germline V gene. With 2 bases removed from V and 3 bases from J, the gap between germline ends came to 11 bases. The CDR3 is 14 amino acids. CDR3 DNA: TGTGCCAGCAGCGTGGGTTGGGGGGAAGAGACCCAGTACTTC. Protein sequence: CASSVGWGEETQYF.

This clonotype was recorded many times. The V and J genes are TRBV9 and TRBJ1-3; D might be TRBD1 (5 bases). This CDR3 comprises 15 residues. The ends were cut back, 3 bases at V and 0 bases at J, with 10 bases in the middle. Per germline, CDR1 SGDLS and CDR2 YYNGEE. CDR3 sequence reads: CASSEGGGSGNTIYF. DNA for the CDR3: TGTGCCAGCAGCGAGGGCGGGGGCTCTGGAAACACCATATATTTT.

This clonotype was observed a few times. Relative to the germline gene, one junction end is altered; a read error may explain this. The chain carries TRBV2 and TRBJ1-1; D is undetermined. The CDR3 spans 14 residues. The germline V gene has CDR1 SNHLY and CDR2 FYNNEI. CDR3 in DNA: TGTGTCAGCAGTGATGTGGTTCGTAGCACTGAAGCTTTCTTT. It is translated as CVSSDVVRSTEAFF.

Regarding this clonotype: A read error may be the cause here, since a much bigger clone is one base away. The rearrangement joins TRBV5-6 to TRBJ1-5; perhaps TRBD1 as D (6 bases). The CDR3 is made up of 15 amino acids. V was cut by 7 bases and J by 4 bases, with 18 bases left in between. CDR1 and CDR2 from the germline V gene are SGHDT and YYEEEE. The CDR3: CASGPGWGPNQPQHF. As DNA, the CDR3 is TGTGCCAGCGGCCCCGGGTGGGGGCCAAATCAGCCCCAGCATTTT.